One sample yielded the 18 T cell receptor beta chains listed below, sequenced in a study of CD8 T cells in ankylosing spondylitis. One entry per CDR3 protein, called by TCRdb with MiXCR from the 5' RACE reads. Found here are 200,000 or so distinct CDR3 sequences, around 13% of them singletons; the top ten hold about 11%. What was sequenced was blood, either unsorted or a sorted T cell fraction (not recorded which). The receptor source for this set is a female donor with ankylosing spondylitis or in good health (not recorded which).

This clonotype was seen many times. The gene calls are TRBV20-1 and TRBJ2-5, with a possible D match to TRBD2 (6 bases). This CDR3 is built from 13 residues. Germline V gene data show CDR1 as DFQATT and CDR2 as SNEGSKA (reference sequence). Here the CDR3 reads CIGRDSIQETQYF. The CDR3 nucleotides are TGCATCGGGCGGGACTCCATTCAAGAGACCCAGTACTTC.

Ten or more counts support this clonotype. The chain has TRBV6-1 and TRBJ2-3; 8 nucleotides match TRBD2. The CDR3 totals 14 residues. V was clipped by 1 base and J by 4 bases; unmatched bases: 1. Germline V lookup: CDR1 MNHNS, CDR2 SASEGT. The CDR3 spells CASSEGTSPDTQYF. In DNA form, the CDR3 reads TGTGCCAGCAGTGAAGGGACTAGCCCAGATACGCAGTATTTT.

This clonotype was detected a few times. This sequence joins TRBV7-2 and TRBJ1-5, with 8 bases matching TRBD1. V lost 5 bases and J lost 4; bases outside the gene matches: 4. This CDR3 is 14 amino acids long. Germline CDR1 reads SGHTA; CDR2 reads FQGNSA. The DNA for the CDR3 is TGTGCCAGCAGCAAGGACAGGGAAAATCAGCCCCAGCATTTT. Residues: CASSKDRENQPQHF.

In the case of this clonotype: Given a much more abundant clone one base away, this may be a read error. The V gene is TRBV5-1, the J gene TRBJ1-6; 7 nucleotides agree with TRBD1. Germline CDR1 SGHRS, CDR2 YFSETQ. The CDR3 runs 15 residues. For the CDR3, the DNA is TGCGCCAGCAGCCGGGACCGGGACAGCAATTCACCCATCCACTTT. Residues: CASSRDRDSNSPIHF.

Regarding this clonotype: This could be a read error, since a much larger clone is one nucleotide away. This chain connects TRBV10-3 to TRBJ1-5; 7 bases map to TRBD1. The CDR3 consists of 16 residues. Germline assignment: CDR1 ENHRY and CDR2 SYGVKD. The DNA for the CDR3 is TGTGCCATCAGTGAGTGGGACAGCCCGTCGGGTCAGTCCCAGCATTTT. Its translation is CAISEWDSPSGQSQHF.

This clonotype has ten or more counts. This chain joins TRBV9 and TRBJ2-5; D is unclear. The germline V and J ends were trimmed by 2 bases and 1 base, with 6 bases remaining between them. Germline CDR1 and CDR2: SGDLS and YYNGEE. This CDR3 has 13 residues. The CDR3 sequence is CASSVSVQETQYF. CDR3 sequence (DNA): TGTGCCAGCAGCGTCTCGGTCCAAGAGACCCAGTACTTC.

The table lists this clonotype with many counts. This rearrangement joins TRBV7-2 to TRBJ2-3; D is possibly TRBD2 (7 bases). Germline CDR1 SGHTA, CDR2 FQGNSA. Trimming took 5 bases from V and 6 from J, leaving 18 bases between them. The CDR3 runs 15 residues. CDR3: CASSPAGARGDTQYF. For the CDR3, the DNA is TGTGCCAGCAGCCCCGCGGGGGCGAGGGGGGATACGCAGTATTTT.

The genes are TRBV20-1 and TRBJ1-1, with D uncertain. CDR1 and CDR2 from the germline V gene are DFQATT and SNEGSKA (reference sequence). This CDR3 is 11 amino acids long. Trimming stripped 1 base from V and 7 bases from J, with 7 bases between. CDR3 residues: CSARGRFEAFF. CDR3 bases: TGCAGTGCTAGAGGAAGATTTGAAGCTTTCTTT.

At least ten counts were recorded for this clonotype. This rearrangement joins TRBV20-1 to TRBJ2-7; perhaps D is TRBD1 or TRBD2 (5 bases each). This CDR3 has 14 amino acids. V was trimmed by 2 bases and J by 3 bases, leaving 14 bases between them. CDR1 and CDR2 (germline): DFQATT, SNEGSKA (reference sequence). Here the CDR3 reads CSARRGAGNYEQYF. In nucleotides, the CDR3 is TGCAGTGCTAGAAGAGGGGCTGGGAACTACGAGCAGTACTTC.

This clonotype occurred many times. The DNA for the CDR3 is TGTGCCATCAGCCAACAGGGTCGGAGTAGCAATCAGCCCCAGCATTTT. It codes for CAISQQGRSSNQPQHF. The V gene is TRBV10-3, the J gene TRBJ1-5; D might be TRBD1 (6 bases). This CDR3 has 16 amino acids. Germline CDR1 reads ENHRY; CDR2 reads SYGVKD. Trimming cost V 6 bases and J 0 bases, with 15 bases left between them.

This clonotype was counted ten times or more. This chain uses TRBV5-5 with TRBJ1-2, with a tentative D call TRBD1 (5 bases). Trimming took 0 bases from V and 4 from J, leaving 13 bases between them. There are 15 residues in the CDR3. Germline V gene lookup returns CDR1 SGHKS and CDR2 YYEKEE (reference sequence). CDR3 nucleotides: TGTGCCAGCAGCTTGGAAAGGGGCGAGGTCTATGGCTACACCTTC. Its protein is CASSLERGEVYGYTF. Filled out from reference TRBV5-5 and TRBJ1-2, the complete variable domain reads DAGVTQSPTHLIKTRGQQVTLRCSPISGHKSVSWYQQVLGQGPQFIFQYYEKEERGRGNFPDRFSARQFPNYSSELNVNALLLGDSALYLCASSLERGEVYGYTFGSGTRLTVV.

The gene calls are TRBV3-1 and TRBJ2-7, with TRBD2 matching 11 bases. The CDR3 contains 13 residues. Trimming removed 6 bases from V and 3 bases from J; junction bases left unmatched: 1. CDR1 is LGHDT, CDR2 YNNKEL, per germline (reference sequence). In DNA, the CDR3 is TGTGCCAGCAGACTAGCGGGGGACTACGAGCAGTACTTC. Translated: CASRLAGDYEQYF.

This clonotype was observed at least ten times. The V call is TRBV6-2 or TRBV6-3, the J call TRBJ2-1; D perhaps matches TRBD1 (7 bases). The CDR3 is made up of 18 amino acids. The V end lost 5 bases, the J end lost 7 bases, and 27 bases lay between the germline ends. Germline-derived CDR1 and CDR2 are MNHEY and SVGEGT. CDR3 amino acids: CASSDLDRTGLLMNEQFF. In nucleotides, the CDR3 is TGTGCCAGCAGTGACTTGGACAGGACGGGACTCCTTATGAATGAGCAGTTCTTC.

This clonotype was seen at least ten times. This chain connects TRBV5-1 to TRBJ2-1; the D gene could be TRBD1 or TRBD2 (6 bases each). The CDR3 covers 15 residues. Germline CDR1 and CDR2: SGHRS and YFSETQ. V was pared by 4 bases and J by 5 bases, with 16 bases between. The CDR3 region has the DNA TGCGCCAGCAGCGAAGGGGGGCTCGGACACAATGAGCAGTTCTTC. Its protein is CASSEGGLGHNEQFF.

The sample holds many counts of this clonotype. This chain uses TRBV11-2 with TRBJ2-5; 8 nucleotides line up with TRBD2. Germline CDR1 reads SGHAT; CDR2 reads FQNNGV. The V gene end was trimmed by 4 bases and the J gene end by 5 bases; junction bases not matched to a gene: 9. The CDR3 is 15 amino acids. The CDR3 loop is CASSSSGTSGETQYF. CDR3 nucleotide sequence: TGTGCCAGCAGCTCCTCGGGGACTAGTGGGGAGACCCAGTACTTC.

The gene calls are TRBV5-1 and TRBJ1-4; D might be TRBD1 (6 bases). This CDR3 has 15 residues. The germline CDR1 and CDR2 sequences are SGHRS and YFSETQ. Trimming took off 4 bases at V and 2 bases at J, with 12 bases between the two ends. The DNA for the CDR3 is TGCGCCAGCAGCGCCCAGGGGTCGACTAATGAAAAACTGTTTTTT. It yields the protein CASSAQGSTNEKLFF.

This clonotype was seen ten or more times. This chain connects TRBV20-1 to TRBJ2-1; 12 bases agree with TRBD1. Germline trimming cut 4 bases from V and 5 bases from J; bases unmatched to any gene: 3. The CDR3 length is 14 residues. Germline values: CDR1 DFQATT, CDR2 SNEGSKA (reference sequence). CDR3 nucleotide sequence: TGCAGTGCTATCCGGGACAGGGGGCACAATGAGCAGTTCTTC. It specifies CSAIRDRGHNEQFF.

This clonotype has a count of ten or more. Written as DNA, the CDR3 is TGTGCCAGCAGCCGACTAGCGGGGGAGGGTAACATTCAGTACTTC. It specifies CASSRLAGEGNIQYF. V usage is TRBV7-2 and J usage is TRBJ2-4; 12 bases align to TRBD2. The germline V gene encodes CDR1 SGHTA and CDR2 FQGNSA. The ends lost 5 bases at V and 7 bases at J; junction bases unmatched: 6. The CDR3 covers 15 residues.